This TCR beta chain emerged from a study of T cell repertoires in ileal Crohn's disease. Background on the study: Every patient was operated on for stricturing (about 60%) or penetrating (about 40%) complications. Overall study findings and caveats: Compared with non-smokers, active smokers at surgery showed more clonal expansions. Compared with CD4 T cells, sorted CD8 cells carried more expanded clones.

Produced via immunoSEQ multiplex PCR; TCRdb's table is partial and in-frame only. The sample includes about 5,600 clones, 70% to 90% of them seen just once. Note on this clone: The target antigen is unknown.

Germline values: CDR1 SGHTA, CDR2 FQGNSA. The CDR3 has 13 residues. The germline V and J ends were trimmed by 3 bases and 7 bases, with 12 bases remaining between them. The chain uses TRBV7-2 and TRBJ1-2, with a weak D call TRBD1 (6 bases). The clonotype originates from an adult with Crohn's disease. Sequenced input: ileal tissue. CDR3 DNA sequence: TGTGCCAGCAGCTTTGACAGGCCCGGTGGCTACACCTTC. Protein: CASSFDRPGGYTF.